A selection of T cell receptor beta chains follows, all from one sample in a study of blood T cell repertoires in COVID-19. Sequencing used immunoSEQ multiplex PCR; TCRdb keeps in-frame clones, though not all of them. The sample yields 200,000 to 300,000 clones, around 90% seen once. Sequencing was performed on peripheral blood. All receptors come from a young man with COVID-19, enrolled during active disease. Both conserved end residues are part of each CDR3.

V gene: TRBV21-1
J gene: TRBJ2-5
CDR3 protein: CASSKALTGVGETQYF

V gene: TRBV9
J gene: TRBJ2-3
CDR3 protein: CASSVLAETDTQYF

V gene: TRBV2
J gene: TRBJ2-3
CDR3 protein: CASSALGAGTDTQYF

V gene: TRBV29-1
J gene: TRBJ1-5
CDR3 protein: CSVEGTGGNQPQHF

V gene: TRBV19
J gene: TRBJ1-3
CDR3 protein: CASSKDRVGNTIYF

V gene: TRBV7-9
J gene: TRBJ1-2
CDR3 protein: CASSLGPTANYGYTF

V gene: TRBV3-1/TRBV3-2
J gene: TRBJ1-2
CDR3 protein: CASSGQGGDYGYTF

V gene: TRBV9
J gene: TRBJ1-1
CDR3 protein: CASSQHDNTEAFF

V gene: TRBV4-1
J gene: TRBJ1-2
CDR3 protein: CASSQEVTGSISYAGYGYTF

V gene: TRBV2
J gene: TRBJ1-5
CDR3 protein: CASTRGQGPQPQHF

V gene: TRBV18
J gene: TRBJ1-5
CDR3 protein: CASSLGPGLNQPQHF

V gene: TRBV29-1
J gene: TRBJ2-1
CDR3 protein: CSVEAVPSAYNEQFF

V gene: TRBV5-4
J gene: TRBJ2-1
CDR3 protein: CASSVGQGGNEQFF

V gene: TRBV4-2
J gene: TRBJ1-6
CDR3 protein: CASSQGGGGNSPLHF

V gene: TRBV5-1
J gene: TRBJ1-2
CDR3 protein: CASSFGTGGGDYGYTF

V gene: TRBV19
J gene: TRBJ1-4
CDR3 protein: CASSPRDMGNEKLFF

V gene: TRBV3-1/TRBV3-2
J gene: TRBJ1-1
CDR3 protein: CASSQVGTGNTEAFF

V gene: TRBV10-3
J gene: TRBJ2-3
CDR3 protein: CAISRYRGGESSTDTQYF

V gene: TRBV5-1
J gene: TRBJ1-1
CDR3 protein: CASSLQGDMNTEAFF

V gene: TRBV5-6
J gene: TRBJ1-4
CDR3 protein: CASRSTGMGEKLFF

V gene: TRBV10-3
J gene: TRBJ2-3
CDR3 protein: CALSDPRGPDTQYF